This T cell receptor (beta chain) was identified during a study of OX40 agonist ivuxolimab in advanced cancers. Looking at the study overall: Ivuxolimab, which targeted the costimulatory receptor OX40 (CD134), was an agonistic, fully human IgG2 monoclonal antibody. Intravenous ivuxolimab was administered to patients every 2 weeks at six dose levels: 0.01, 0.1, 0.3, 1.5, 3 and 10 mg/kg. Of the 50 to 55 patients in dose escalation, about 20 had hepatocellular carcinoma, approximately 15 had melanoma, 9 had renal cell carcinoma and 9 had head and neck cancer. A male proportion of almost 85% and a mean age of 60 years, ranging from about 20 to 79, were recorded for the dose-escalation cohort. Patients were allowed to have had prior anti-PD-1, anti-PD-L1 or anti-CTLA-4 therapy, and approximately 39% of the dose-escalation patients had been treated with checkpoint inhibitors. Three dose-escalation patients achieved partial responses, one with hepatocellular carcinoma and two with cutaneous melanoma. Peripheral TCRbeta sequencing aimed to test whether ivuxolimab altered TCR sequence diversity and caused clonal T-cell expansion. The paper describes the monotherapy dose-escalation part (N = 52 patients) of the phase I trial of ivuxolimab.

The trial excluded patients who had a history of autoimmune disease or were on systemic immunosuppression. In every dose cohort, peripheral blood was drawn for TCR sequencing at baseline, cycle 4 day 1, and cycle 7 day 1. Samples were obtained from an open-label, multicenter, first-in-human phase I dose-escalation trial of ivuxolimab. Adults with locally advanced or metastatic head and neck squamous cell, hepatocellular, melanoma or renal cell carcinoma were enrolled in the trial. CD4+ and CD8+ T cells were sorted separately from peripheral blood before TCR sequencing. V sheds 0 bases and J sheds 9 bases, leaving 6 bases between their ends. According to the germline V gene (reference sequence), CDR1 reads LNHNV and CDR2 reads YYDKDF. There are 13 amino acids in the CDR3, from cysteine to phenylalanine inclusive. Just CDR3 DNA is preserved here, 39 bases in frame from base 1. The study at large found these results: The antigen specificity of the peripheral T cells that underwent clonal expansion was not determined. Low levels of normalized T-cell clonal expansion were also shown by some nonresponding patients. On average, CD8+ T cells showed more expanded clones than CD4+ T cells after ivuxolimab. At doses of 0.1 to 3.0 mg/kg, clonal expansion of both CD4+ and CD8+ T cells in blood was seen between baseline and week 6. Partial responders in the 0.1-3.0 mg/kg groups had among the lowest normalized peripheral clonal expansion, especially among CD8+ T cells.

A remark on this clone: Its binding antigen is unknown. No much larger clonotype is one base removed from it; base qualities were not supplied.

Genomic DNA was extracted from sorted cells for sequencing of the TCRbeta CDR3 region. TCRbeta CDR3 regions were sequenced using the immunoSEQ Assay. The table comes from immuneACCESS by way of TCRdb, which keeps in-frame sequences with V and J called. Part of the clones is missing from these tables; in studies checked, under half for an unresolved V gene and the rest for unknown reasons. This sample lists under 95,000 clones; approximately 88% were detected once. Of the sample, approximately 2.6% falls within the top ten clones. The sequenced sample was CD4+ or CD8+ T cells sorted from blood, obtained in a trial of the OX40 agonist ivuxolimab. The TCR was taken from an adult with an advanced solid tumor such as melanoma, head and neck, liver or kidney cancer. Here the chain combines TRBV15 and TRBJ1-6, with the D gene not confidently named. The CDR3 has the sequence CATSRDGGSPLHF. DNA sequence: TGTGCCACCAGCAGAGATGGAGGTTCACCCCTCCACTTT.